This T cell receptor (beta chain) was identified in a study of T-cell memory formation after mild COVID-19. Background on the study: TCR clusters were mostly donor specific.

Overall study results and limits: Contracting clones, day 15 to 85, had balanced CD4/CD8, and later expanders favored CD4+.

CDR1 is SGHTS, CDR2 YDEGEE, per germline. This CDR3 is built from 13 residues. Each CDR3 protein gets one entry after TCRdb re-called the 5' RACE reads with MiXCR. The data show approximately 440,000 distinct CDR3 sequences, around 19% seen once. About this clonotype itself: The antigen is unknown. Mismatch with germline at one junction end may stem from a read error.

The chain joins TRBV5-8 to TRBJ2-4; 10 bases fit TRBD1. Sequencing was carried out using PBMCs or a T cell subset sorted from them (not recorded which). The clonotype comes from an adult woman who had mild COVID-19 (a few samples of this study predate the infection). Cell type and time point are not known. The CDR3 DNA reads TGTGCCAGCAGCGCTGACAGGGGGCGCGTTCTGGTCTTC. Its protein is CASSADRGRVLVF. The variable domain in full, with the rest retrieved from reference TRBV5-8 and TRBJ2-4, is EAGVTQSPTHLIKTRGQQATLRCSPISGHTSVYWYQQALGLGLQFLLWYDEGEERNRGNFPPRFSGRQFPNYSSELNVNALELEDSALYLCASSADRGRVLVFGAGTRLSVL.